This T cell receptor beta chain is drawn from a study of T cells in Graves' hyperthyroidism and ophthalmopathy. Notes on this clonotype: The target antigen is unknown.

Newly diagnosed patients aged 18 to 65 had hyperthyroidism of under 2 months' duration. Clinical symptoms, serum thyroxine, TRAb, thyroid ultrasound and orbital computed tomography informed diagnoses. Authors of the study amplified TCR beta CDR3 regions from RNA transcripts. The HTBI set primed first-round TCR CDR3 RT-PCR. TCRdb called the multiplex PCR reads again in MiXCR, with one record for every CDR3 protein. The data contain about 840,000 distinct CDR3 sequences, around 38% of them seen just once; the ten biggest clones take up about 8.9%. Study results and limitations: Ophthalmopathy could be told apart from stable hyperthyroidism with a 13 V-J model. The majority of expanded thyroid clonotypes above 0.001 also appeared in blood.

Germline assignment: CDR1 SGHRS and CDR2 YFSETQ. The CDR3 length is 15 residues. The V segment lost 4 bases and the J segment 7 bases; nucleotides outside the gene matches: 9. The sequence derives from a man aged 18 to 30 with Graves' hyperthyroidism. This chain uses TRBV5-1 with TRBJ1-4; the match to TRBD1 covers 8 bases. The sequencing input was blood. The CDR3 region is CASSGAGGEGEKLFF. The CDR3 bases are TGCGCCAGCAGCGGGGCAGGGGGCGAAGGTGAAAAACTGTTTTTT.